This T cell receptor (beta chain) was sequenced in a study of T-cell reconstitution after alpha-beta-depleted transplantation in children. Study-wide points: Day-60 TCRbeta diversity that was high in some patients was derived from surviving recipient T cells and thymic progenitors. At the one-year point after transplant, T-cell counts and TCRbeta diversity were found to come mostly from T cells that had been newly produced.

After removal of 6 bases from V and 9 bases from J, the junction contained 7 bases not matched to a gene. The CDR3 is 13 residues long. This clonotype was seen ten or more times. Its specificity is unknown. Using unique molecular identifiers, the investigators prepared the TCRbeta library. Each CDR3 protein is one row after TCRdb ran MiXCR on the PCR reads. There are 400,000 to 550,000 distinct CDR3 sequences in the sample; 10% occur only once, and 2% to 2.5% lies in the top ten. The chain is built from TRBV12-3 or TRBV12-4 and TRBJ2-4, with 8 positions matching TRBD2. The material sequenced was PBMCs, taken before TCRalphabeta/CD19-depleted stem cell transplant. The TCR comes from a child younger than 10 with inherited bone marrow failure, due to receive a stem cell transplant. The CDR3 DNA is TGTGCCAGCAGATACGGCCGGGAGGGCATTCAGTACTTC. This translates into CASRYGREGIQYF.